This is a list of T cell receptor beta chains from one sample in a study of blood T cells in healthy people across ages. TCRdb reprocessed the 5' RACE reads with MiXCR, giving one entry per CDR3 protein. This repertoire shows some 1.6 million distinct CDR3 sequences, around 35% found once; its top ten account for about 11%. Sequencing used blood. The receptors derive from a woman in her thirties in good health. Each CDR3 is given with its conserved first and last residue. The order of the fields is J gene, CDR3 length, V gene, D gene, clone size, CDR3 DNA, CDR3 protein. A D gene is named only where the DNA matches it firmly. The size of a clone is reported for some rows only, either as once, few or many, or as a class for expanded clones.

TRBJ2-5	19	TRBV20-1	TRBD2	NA	TGCAGTGCTAGCTCCGGGCCCCGGACCCTTAGCGGGGGTTTGAAGACCCAGTACTTC	CSASSGPRTLSGGLKTQYF
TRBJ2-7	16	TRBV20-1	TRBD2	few	TGCAGTGCTAGCTCGACTAGCGGGAGTGTTATCTACGAGCAGTACTTC	CSASSTSGSVIYEQYF
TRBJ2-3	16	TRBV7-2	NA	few	TGTGCCAGCAGCGTGTCGACTAGTTCTCGGACAGATACGCAGTATTTT	CASSVSTSSRTDTQYF
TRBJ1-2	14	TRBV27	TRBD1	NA	TGTGCCAGCATTGGGCGGACAGGGGGGGATGGTTACACCTTC	CASIGRTGGDGYTF
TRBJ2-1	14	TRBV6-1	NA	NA	TGTGCCAGCAGGACGCTAGGAGGGTACAATGAGCAGTTCTTC	CASRTLGGYNEQFF
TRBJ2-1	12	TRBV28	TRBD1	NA	TGTGCCAGCAGTTCGGCGGGACAGGGGCAGTTCTTC	CASSSAGQGQFF
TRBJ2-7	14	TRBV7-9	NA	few	TGTGCCAGCAGCCGACCCGGGCCAGGAGGCGATCAGTACTTC	CASSRPGPGGDQYF
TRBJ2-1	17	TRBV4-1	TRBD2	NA	TGCGCCAGCAGTCAGCCAATACTAGCGGGACGTAACAATGAGCAGTTCTTC	CASSQPILAGRNNEQFF
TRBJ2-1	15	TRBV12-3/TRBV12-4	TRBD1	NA	TGTGCCAGCAGTTTAAGTACAGGGGGCTACAATGAGCAGTTCTTC	CASSLSTGGYNEQFF
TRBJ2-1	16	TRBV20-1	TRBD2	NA	TGCAGTGCTAGATGGGGGGGGACTAGTGGGTCCAATGGGCAGTTCTTC	CSARWGGTSGSNGQFF
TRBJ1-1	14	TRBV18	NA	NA	TGTGCCAGCTCGCAGGAAGGACTGAACACTGAAGCTTTCTTT	CASSQEGLNTEAFF
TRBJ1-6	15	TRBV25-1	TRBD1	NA	TGTGCCAGCAGTGAAGCGGACAGGGGAAATCCACCCCTCCACTTT	CASSEADRGNPPLHF
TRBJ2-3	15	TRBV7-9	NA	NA	TGTGCCAGCAGCCCTTGGTCAAAGAAAGCAGATACGCAGTATTTT	CASSPWSKKADTQYF
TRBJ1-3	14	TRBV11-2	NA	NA	TGTGCCAGCAGCGGTTGGACTACCGGAAACACCATATATTTT	CASSGWTTGNTIYF
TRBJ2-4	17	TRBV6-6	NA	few	TGTGCCAGCAGTTACTCTCGGGCGGAGCGGGCCAAAAACATTCAGTACTTC	CASSYSRAERAKNIQYF
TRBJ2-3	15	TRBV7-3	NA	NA	TGTGCCAGCAGCTTAACACCCGGGCCCACAGATACGCAGTATTTT	CASSLTPGPTDTQYF
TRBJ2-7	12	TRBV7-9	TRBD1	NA	TGTGCCAGCAGCAAGACAGGGAACGAGCAGTACTTC	CASSKTGNEQYF
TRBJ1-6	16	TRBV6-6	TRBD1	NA	TGTGCCAGCAGTTATGAAGGGGGCGGCAATAATTCACCCCTCCACTTT	CASSYEGGGNNSPLHF
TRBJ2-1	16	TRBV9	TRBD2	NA	TGTGCCAGCAGCGTAGATTGGACTAGCGGGACCGATGAGCAGTTCTTC	CASSVDWTSGTDEQFF
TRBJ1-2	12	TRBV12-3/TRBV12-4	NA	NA	TGTGCCAGCAGGTTTGGTATCTATGGCTACACCTTC	CASRFGIYGYTF
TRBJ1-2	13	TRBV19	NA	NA	TGTGCCAGTAGGGTTGAAATTTCGGTCGGCTACACCTTC	CASRVEISVGYTF
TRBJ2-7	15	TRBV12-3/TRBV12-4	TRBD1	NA	TGTGCCAGCAGTTTAGCCGGGACAGGGCTAGGCGAGCAGTACTTC	CASSLAGTGLGEQYF
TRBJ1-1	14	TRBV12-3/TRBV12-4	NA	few	TGTGCCAGCAGTTTAGCCGGAGGGACCACTGAAGCTTTCTTT	CASSLAGGTTEAFF
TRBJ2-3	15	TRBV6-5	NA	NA	TGTGCCAGCAGTTACAACCCGAGTGGCACAGATACGCAGTATTTT	CASSYNPSGTDTQYF
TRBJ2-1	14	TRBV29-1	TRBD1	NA	TGCAGCGGGGATCACGGGACAGGGCCGGATGAGCAGTTCTTC	CSGDHGTGPDEQFF
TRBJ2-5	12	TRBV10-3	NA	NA	TGTGCCATCAGTGATGAGGCCGCGACCCAGTACTTC	CAISDEAATQYF
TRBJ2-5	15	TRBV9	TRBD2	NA	TGTGCCAGCAGTATTAGCGGGAACGTTCAAGAGACCCAGTACTTC	CASSISGNVQETQYF
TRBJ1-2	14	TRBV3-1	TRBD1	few	TGTGCCAGCAGACAGCCGGGACAGGTCGTCGGCTACACCTTC	CASRQPGQVVGYTF
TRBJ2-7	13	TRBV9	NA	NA	TGTGCCAGCAGCCGGGGAGGTTACTACGAGCAGTACTTC	CASSRGGYYEQYF
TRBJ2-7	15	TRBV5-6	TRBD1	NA	TGTGCCAGCAGCGGGACAGGGGGATCTTTCTACGAGCAGTACTTC	CASSGTGGSFYEQYF
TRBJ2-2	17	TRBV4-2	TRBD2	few	TGTGCCAGCAGCCAACCCGTTGCGGGGAGGGACACCGGGGAGCTGTTTTTT	CASSQPVAGRDTGELFF
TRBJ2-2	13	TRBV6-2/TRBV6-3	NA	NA	TGTGCCAGCAGCGACGCGGCGCCCGGGGAGCTGTTTTTT	CASSDAAPGELFF
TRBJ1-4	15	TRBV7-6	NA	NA	TGTGCCAGCAGCTTAAGGACAGTCCCCGATGAAAAACTGTTTTTT	CASSLRTVPDEKLFF
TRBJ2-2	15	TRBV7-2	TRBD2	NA	TGTGCCAGCAGCCCCCGACTAGCGGGCACCGGGGAGCTGTTTTTT	CASSPRLAGTGELFF
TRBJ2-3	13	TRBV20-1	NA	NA	TGCAGTGCCGACAGAACCAGCGGGCTCGCGCAGTATTTT	CSADRTSGLAQYF
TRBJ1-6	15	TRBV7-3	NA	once	TGTGCCAGCGTCTGTTGGGGCAGTGATAATTCACCCCTCCACTTT	CASVCWGSDNSPLHF
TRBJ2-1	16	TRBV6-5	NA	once	TGTGCCAGCAGTCCCGGTGGAGGGATCTCCTACAATGAGCAGTTCTTC	CASSPGGGISYNEQFF
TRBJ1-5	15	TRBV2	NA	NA	TGTGCCAGTAGTATGGGCGCGGATAGCAATCAGCCCCAGCATTTT	CASSMGADSNQPQHF
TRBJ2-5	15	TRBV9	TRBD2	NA	TGTGCCAGCAGCGTAGGCCCAGCGGGAAGGGAGTCCCAGTACTTC	CASSVGPAGRESQYF
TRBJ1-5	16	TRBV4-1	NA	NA	TGCGCCAGCAGCCACCGAACCGGGACAATAACCAAGCCCCAGCATTTT	CASSHRTGTITKPQHF
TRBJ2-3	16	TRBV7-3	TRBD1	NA	TGTGCCAGCAGCTTAGGTGGGACAGGGGGTCCAGATACGCAGTATTTT	CASSLGGTGGPDTQYF
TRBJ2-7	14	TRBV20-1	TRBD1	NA	TGCAGTGCACGACCCGGACAGGTCTTGGACGAGCAGTACTTC	CSARPGQVLDEQYF
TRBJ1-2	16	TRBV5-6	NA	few	TGTGCCAGCAGCTGGGCCCGGGACGGGACGCCCTCGGGCCACACCTTC	CASSWARDGTPSGHTF
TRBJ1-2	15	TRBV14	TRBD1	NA	TGTGCCAGCAGCCGATCGGGACAGGGGTCTTATGGCTACACCTTC	CASSRSGQGSYGYTF
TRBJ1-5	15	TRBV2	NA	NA	TGTGCCAGCAGTGAGAGAACAGGTCCCAATCAGCCCCAGCATTTT	CASSERTGPNQPQHF
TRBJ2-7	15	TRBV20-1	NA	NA	TGCAGTGCTAGAGATCCCAGATCGAGCTCCTACGAGCAGTACTTC	CSARDPRSSSYEQYF
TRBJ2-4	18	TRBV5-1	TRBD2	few	TGCGCCAGCAGCCGGGGACTAGCGGGGATGCCGTCCAAAAACATTCAGTACTTC	CASSRGLAGMPSKNIQYF
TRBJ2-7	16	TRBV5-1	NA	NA	TGCGCCAGCGGCTTGGCGCTGGACACCAGAGGATACGAGCAGTACTTC	CASGLALDTRGYEQYF
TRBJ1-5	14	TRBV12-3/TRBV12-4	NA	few	TGTGCCAGCTCGGCGGCACAGGTCAATCAGCCCCAGCATTTT	CASSAAQVNQPQHF
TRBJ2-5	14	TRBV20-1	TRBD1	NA	TGCAGTGCTAGACGGACAGGGGGCCTAGAGACCCAGTACTTC	CSARRTGGLETQYF
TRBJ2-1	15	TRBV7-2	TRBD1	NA	TGTGCCAGCAGCAGGCGGACAGGATATTACAATGAGCAGTTCTTC	CASSRRTGYYNEQFF
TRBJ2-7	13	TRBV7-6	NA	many	TGTGCCAGCAGCACTCCCGCATCCTACGAGCAGTACTTC	CASSTPASYEQYF
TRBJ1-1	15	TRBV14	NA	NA	TGTGCCAGCAGCCAAGGTCCGGGAGGCCGGACTGAAGCTTTCTTT	CASSQGPGGRTEAFF
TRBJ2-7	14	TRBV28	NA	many	TGTGCCAGCAGCTCCTTCAGGGGCGCCTACGAGCAGTACTTC	CASSSFRGAYEQYF
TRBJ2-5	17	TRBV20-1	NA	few	TGCAGTGCCCAGGGGGTGGGGGGACACCTAGACCAAGAGACCCAGTACTTC	CSAQGVGGHLDQETQYF
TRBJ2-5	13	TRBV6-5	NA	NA	TGTGCCGCAGGGGGGGTTGGGCGAGAGACCCAGTACTTC	CAAGGVGRETQYF
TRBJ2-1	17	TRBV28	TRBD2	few	TGTGCCAGCAGTCGACATGAGCGGGAGCCTACCTACAATGAGCAGTTCTTC	CASSRHEREPTYNEQFF